This TCR beta chain was captured by sequencing in a study of blood T cell repertoires in COVID-19 (dated by TCRdb to 2019 to 2021). Study-wide context: The collaborator samples originated in the United States, Italy and Spain and spanned the acute and convalescent phases of COVID-19. The material from the prospective study consisted of cDNA or gDNA derived from T cells, B-cell-depleted T cells, or PBMCs. The dataset comprised deeply sampled blood TCRbeta repertoires from subjects exposed to, actively infected with, or recovered from COVID-19. The repertoires were made available in a free public database intended to serve as a resource for research on the immune response to SARS-CoV-2. The samples were drawn from the first 160 participants of the ongoing ImmuneRACE study and from over a thousand subjects provided by 6 global collaborators. Nearly every sample came with metadata listing a de-identified subject ID, COVID-19 status, age in years and sex. HLA class I and class II types, where available, came from metadata supplied by the sample provider rather than from assay-based typing.

Its CDR3 holds 15 amino acids, cysteine through phenylalanine. Just CDR3 DNA is preserved here, 45 bases in frame from base 1. V ends up 5 bases short and J 5 bases short, with an unmatched junction base count of 9. Looking up the germline V gene yields CDR1 SGHVS and CDR2 FNYEAQ. TCRbeta CDR3 regions were amplified from genomic DNA using the immunoSEQ Assay, a bias-controlled multiplex PCR. For the original study's pipeline: Within the assay, amplification of reference gene primers was used to estimate how many nucleated cells each sample contained. To quantify the absolute abundance of each unique TCRbeta CDR3 rearrangement, sequence reads were collapsed and filtered. For each sample, productive Simpson clonality was calculated as the square root of Simpson's diversity index over productive rearrangements. Held by TCRdb, this immuneACCESS table contains in-frame sequences only and omits some clones. Under half of the omission traces to an unresolved V gene where checked; the cause of the rest is unknown. That table is the source of V, J and clone size, and D and trimming were worked out from the DNA. This sample gives approximately 110,000 clones in total; around 86% of them show up just once. Clones ranked in the top ten supply over 4.5% of the sample.

As regards this clone: The antigen this receptor binds is unknown. No base quality values were provided; no much bigger clone lies one nucleotide off.

Whole blood was collected in K2EDTA tubes by collaborating institutions according to the institutions' own protocols. For TCRbeta analysis, collaborator samples were shipped as frozen whole blood, as isolated PBMCs, or as DNA extracted from either sample type. The study at large found these results: The quantity of clinical and demographic metadata differed by source and by participant and was supplied without curation.

This sequence was found in a human donor in a cohort sampled during active COVID-19. The sequence is built from TRBV7-6 and TRBJ2-5; 9 bases in between match TRBD2. Sample: peripheral blood. The nucleotides are TGTGCCAGCAGCATCCGAGCGGGAGGCGGGGAGACCCAGTACTTC. Translated, it reads CASSIRAGGGETQYF.